Here is one T cell receptor (beta chain) with its context. This record belongs to a study of hypomethylating agent response in myelodysplastic syndrome. Profiling relied on immunoSEQ multiplex PCR, and the TCRdb table lists in-frame clones only, not all of them. The data hold 5,000 to 7,000 clones, with over 80% observed a single time. The junction had 5 bases not matched to a gene; V was cut back by 4 bases and J by 4 bases. This CDR3 has 14 amino acids. CDR1 is SEHNR and CDR2 is FQNEAQ in the germline V gene (reference sequence). Sequenced material: bone marrow, taken before or after starting hypomethylating agent treatment for myelodysplastic syndrome (not recorded which). V and J are TRBV7-9 and TRBJ2-7; TRBD2 aligns across 9 bases. The clonotype originates from a human donor with myelodysplastic syndrome. The CDR3 nucleotides are TGTGCCAGCAGCTCGGCGGGGGGGATATACGAGCAGTACTTC. It codes for CASSSAGGIYEQYF. Full variable domain (remainder filled in from reference TRBV7-9 and TRBJ2-7): DTGVSQNPRHKITKRGQNVTFRCDPISEHNRLYWYRQTLGQGPEFLTYFQNEAQLEKSRLLSDRFSAERPKGSFSTLEIQRTEQGDSAMYLCASSSAGGIYEQYFGPGTRLTVT.